Described below is a single T cell receptor beta chain sequence and its context. CDR1 is GTSNPN, CDR2 SVGIG, per germline (reference sequence). The length of the CDR3 is 14 residues. Trimming shortened V by 5 bases and J by 7 bases, and 17 bases separated the two germline ends. Sequencing used immunoSEQ multiplex PCR; TCRdb keeps in-frame clones, though not all of them. The table lists 300,000 or so clones, 83% of them singletons. This sample was included in a study of blood T cell repertoires in COVID-19. The rearrangement links TRBV30 to TRBJ1-4; D may be TRBD1 (6 bases). The clonotype was recovered from a woman aged 45-60 years with acute or convalescent COVID-19. The sample comprised peripheral blood. In nucleotides, the CDR3 is TGTGCCTGGGCCCTCAGGGGCGGTTTTGAAAAACTGTTTTTT. Translated, it gives CAWALRGGFEKLFF.